This T cell receptor beta chain was documented in a study of cytomegalovirus exposure and HLA in healthy donors. From germline, CDR1 is SNHLY and CDR2 FYNNEI. V was pared by 6 bases and J by 10 bases, with 10 bases between. The CDR3 length is 12 residues. TCRdb's table, derived via immunoSEQ multiplex PCR, lists solely in-frame clones and lacks some. The sample has 160,000 or so clones, roughly 80% seen once. Sequencing input: PBMCs. The chain couples TRBV2 to TRBJ1-6; a weak D match, TRBD1 (5 bases). The clonotype originates from a man aged 25-40 years in good health and CMV-seropositive. DNA for the CDR3: TGTGCCAGCAGGACAGTTGCCTCACCCCTCCACTTT. Translated, it gives CASRTVASPLHF. Using reference TRBV2 and TRBJ1-6 for the parts outside the CDR3, the full variable domain is EPEVTQTPSHQVTQMGQEVILRCVPISNHLYFYWYRQILGQKVEFLVSFYNNEISEKSEIFDDQFSVERPDGSNFTLKIRSTKLEDSAMYFCASRTVASPLHFGNGTRLTVT.